The 23 T cell receptor beta chains below all came from one sample that was sequenced in a study of beta chain features in type 1 diabetes. The sequenced template was cDNA made from the entire isolated RNA. Assay: immunoSEQ multiplex PCR; the TCRdb copy retains only in-frame clones and omits some. The profile shows some 150,000 clones, about 9.4% of them singletons. The sample consisted of naive CD4+ T cells from blood. The receptors stem from a man aged 18-30 years in good health.

This clone was counted only a few times. The chain recombines TRBV6-5 with TRBJ1-5, with TRBD1 as a possible D gene (5 bases). V lost 6 bases and J lost 2, with 11 bases in between. Germline assignment: CDR1 MNHEY and CDR2 SVGAGI. The CDR3 extends over 14 amino acids. Here the CDR3 reads CASRSGSGNQPQHF. DNA of the CDR3: TGTGCCAGCAGGTCAGGGTCGGGCAATCAGCCCCAGCATTTT.

The V call is TRBV7-7, the J call TRBJ2-2; D is possibly TRBD1 (6 bases). V lost 2 bases and J lost 7, with 8 bases in between. The CDR3 has 13 residues. Germline values: CDR1 SSHAT, CDR2 FNYEAQ (reference sequence). The CDR3 loop is CASSLQGSGELFF. CDR3 nucleotides: TGTGCCAGCAGCTTACAGGGGAGCGGGGAGCTGTTTTTT.

The chain combines TRBV5-6 with TRBJ2-7, with 9 bases that match TRBD1. J gave up 1 base and V 5 bases, and 7 bases lay outside the gene matches. CDR1 SGHDT and CDR2 YYEEEE come from the germline V gene. The CDR3 length is 15 residues. CDR3 region: CASRAGGQGSYEQYF. CDR3 nucleotides: TGTGCCAGCAGGGCTGGTGGACAGGGGTCCTACGAGCAGTACTTC.

This clone has only a few counts. The chain links TRBV27 to TRBJ2-1; tentative D call: TRBD2 (5 bases). This CDR3 spans 13 amino acids. The germline V gene encodes CDR1 MNHEY and CDR2 SMNVEV (reference sequence). V lost 3 bases to trimming and J lost 9 bases, with 12 bases between them. CDR3 loop: CASSFGRYVEQFF. The CDR3 DNA reads as TGTGCCAGCAGTTTTGGGAGATATGTTGAGCAGTTCTTC.

The chain couples TRBV11-2 to TRBJ2-5, with D perhaps TRBD2 (5 bases). The V gene's germline CDR1 is SGHAT and CDR2 FQNNGV. Deletions cut 7 bases from V and 7 bases from J, with 16 bases between. The CDR3 runs to 13 residues. The DNA for the CDR3 is TGTGCCAGCACCGAGAGGGATCGTGCGACCCAGTACTTC. As protein: CASTERDRATQYF. Full variable domain (rest looked up from reference TRBV11-2 and TRBJ2-5): EAGVAQSPRYKIIEKRQSVAFWCNPISGHATLYWYQQILGQGPKLLIQFQNNGVVDDSQLPKDRFSAERLKGVDSTLKIQPAKLEDSAVYLCASTERDRATQYFGPGTRLLVL.

This clone has a handful of counts. The rearrangement uses TRBV14 and TRBJ2-3; D is perhaps TRBD2 (6 bases). Trimming took off 4 bases at V and 0 bases at J, with 14 bases between the two ends. Germline V CDR1 and CDR2: SGHDN, FVKESK. This CDR3 has 16 residues. The CDR3 spells CASSPRRRGSTDTQYF. In DNA form, the CDR3 reads TGTGCCAGCAGCCCCCGGAGGCGGGGAAGCACAGATACGCAGTATTTT.

This rearrangement joins TRBV5-6 to TRBJ1-1; the D is unclear. Germline V gene sequence: CDR1 SGHDT, CDR2 YYEEEE. The CDR3 contains 12 residues. The V and J ends lost 5 bases and 5 bases respectively, with 10 bases between them. As DNA, the CDR3 is TGTGCCAGCAGGAGGGATGAGACTGAAGCTTTCTTT. It is translated as CASRRDETEAFF.

The rearrangement links TRBV6-5 to TRBJ1-4, with D possibly being TRBD1 (6 bases). The germline V gene encodes CDR1 MNHEY and CDR2 SVGAGI. Trimming removed 3 bases from V and 6 bases from J, with 11 bases in between. The CDR3 sequence is 14 residues long. The chain's CDR3 is CASSYSAGDEKLFF. CDR3 coding DNA: TGTGCCAGCAGTTATTCCGCAGGGGATGAAAAACTGTTTTTT.

This clone was detected a few times. The CDR3 here is CASSVDRITNEKLFF. As DNA, the CDR3 is TGTGCCAGCAGCGTAGACAGGATAACTAATGAAAAACTGTTTTTT. The chain recombines TRBV7-2 with TRBJ1-4, with D possibly TRBD1 on 6 matching bases. CDR1 and CDR2 from the germline V gene are SGHTA and FQGNSA. The V and J ends lost 5 bases and 1 base respectively, with 11 bases between them. The CDR3 has 15 residues.

This clone was picked up a small number of times. The chain links TRBV19 to TRBJ2-1; 7 nucleotides align to TRBD1. Germline V gene sequence: CDR1 LNHDA, CDR2 SQIVND (reference sequence). Losses at the gene ends were 2 bases for V and 6 bases for J; bases not matched to a gene: 7. This CDR3 has 15 residues. CDR3 loop: CASSIIDRDANEQFF. Written as DNA, the CDR3 is TGTGCCAGTAGTATAATCGACAGGGACGCCAATGAGCAGTTCTTC.

The chain has TRBV7-3 and TRBJ1-6; D call uncertain. The germline V gene has CDR1 SGHTA and CDR2 FQGTGA. V was cut by 2 bases and J by 5 bases, with 7 bases left in between. This CDR3 has 14 residues. The CDR3 nucleotides read TGTGCCAGCAGCTTACGAGGGAATAATTCACCCCTCCACTTT. This sequence encodes CASSLRGNNSPLHF.

This clone was observed a few times. The chain is built from TRBV7-3 and TRBJ2-1; maybe TRBD2 (6 bases). Germline values: CDR1 SGHTA, CDR2 FQGTGA. Trimming shortened V by 4 bases and J by 8 bases, and 12 bases separated the two germline ends. The CDR3 totals 13 residues. The CDR3 DNA sequence: TGTGCCAGCAGCTCCCTCGGAGGGGATGAGCAGTTCTTC. Protein: CASSSLGGDEQFF.

This chain connects TRBV30 to TRBJ2-7; D not certain. The V gene lost 0 bases and the J gene lost 3 bases, with 6 bases spanning the gap. The CDR3 is 12 residues long. CDR1 and CDR2 (germline): GTSNPN, SVGIG (reference sequence). The CDR3 DNA is TGTGCCTGGAGTGTACTTGGCTACGAGCAGTACTTC. It yields the protein CAWSVLGYEQYF. Full variable domain (rest looked up from reference TRBV30 and TRBJ2-7): SQTIHQWPATLVQPVGSPLSLECTVEGTSNPNLYWYRQAAGRGLQLLFYSVGIGQISSEVPQNLSASRPQDRQFILSSKKLLLSDSGFYLCAWSVLGYEQYFGPGTRLTVT.

The chain uses TRBV28 and TRBJ1-6; 7 bases fit TRBD1. Germline CDR1 reads MDHEN; CDR2 reads SYDVKM. V was clipped by 5 bases and J by 7 bases; unmatched bases: 5. The CDR3 contains 14 residues. The CDR3 loop reads CASSTTGRNSPLHF. In DNA form, the CDR3 reads TGTGCCAGCAGTACGACAGGGAGAAATTCACCCCTCCACTTT.

This clone appeared a few times. The chain has TRBV30 and TRBJ1-5, with D unresolved. The V and J ends lost 2 bases and 1 base respectively, with 12 bases between them. The CDR3 runs to 15 residues. CDR1 and CDR2 (germline): GTSNPN, SVGIG (reference sequence). The CDR3 DNA is TGTGCCTGGAGTACTACCGGGTCGAGCAATCAGCCCCAGCATTTT. Translating gives CAWSTTGSSNQPQHF.

The CDR3 DNA follows: TGTGCCAGCAGTGAATTAACAGGAAGCTCCTATAATTCACCCCTCCACTTT. As protein: CASSELTGSSYNSPLHF. The rearrangement links TRBV25-1 to TRBJ1-6, with D possibly TRBD1 on 5 matching bases. Germline V gene data show CDR1 as MGHDK and CDR2 as SYGVNS. V dropped 1 base and J dropped 0 bases, with 10 bases sitting between them. The CDR3 consists of 17 residues. The full variable domain, with the rest looked up from reference TRBV25-1 and TRBJ1-6, is EADIYQTPRYLVIGTGKKITLECSQTMGHDKMYWYQQDPGMELHLIHYSYGVNSTEKGDLSSESTVSRIRTEHFPLTLESARPSHTSQYLCASSELTGSSYNSPLHFGNGTRLTVT.

Only a few counts were recorded for this clone. The chain combines TRBV19 with TRBJ2-7, with D uncertain. Deletions cut 7 bases from V and 5 bases from J, with 27 bases between. Germline loops: CDR1 LNHDA, CDR2 SQIVND (reference sequence). The CDR3 is 17 amino acids. CDR3 sequence reads: CASTQSWAAYRLDEQYF. The DNA for the CDR3 is TGTGCCAGTACCCAATCGTGGGCAGCCTACCGCTTGGACGAGCAGTACTTC.

This clone was seen more than once but under ten times. The chain links TRBV4-1 to TRBJ1-5, with a tentative D call TRBD1 (5 bases). Between the trimmed V and J ends, which lost 6 bases and 0 bases, there was a span of 18 bases. The CDR3 totals 17 residues. Germline CDR1 MGHRA, CDR2 YSYEKL. The CDR3 DNA reads as TGCGCCAGCAGATCCGGACGCGGACAAAATAGCAATCAGCCCCAGCATTTT. It is translated as CASRSGRGQNSNQPQHF.

This clone was counted a few times. The chain employs TRBV20-1 and TRBJ2-7; 7 bases map to TRBD1. The junction had 0 bases not matched to a gene; V was cut back by 4 bases and J by 3 bases. CDR3 size: 11 residues. The germline gives CDR1 DFQATT, CDR2 SNEGSKA (reference sequence). This CDR3 reads CSATGGYEQYF. CDR3 coding DNA: TGCAGTGCTACAGGGGGCTACGAGCAGTACTTC.

There are a few counts of this clone. V is TRBV19 and J is TRBJ2-1; 8 bases agree with TRBD2. Germline CDR1 and CDR2: LNHDA and SQIVND (reference sequence). Trimming removed 6 bases from V and 10 bases from J; junction bases left unmatched: 20. This CDR3 is built from 17 residues. DNA of the CDR3: TGTGCCAGTAGGGGCGGGGGGCCGAACCTACCGGTCATCGAGCAGTTCTTC. Translation gives CASRGGGPNLPVIEQFF.

This chain connects TRBV4-3 to TRBJ2-5, with TRBD2 identical over 8 bases. Trimming removed 4 bases from V and 0 bases from J; junction bases left unmatched: 19. The CDR3 runs to 20 residues. The germline V gene has CDR1 LGHNA and CDR2 YSLEER. The CDR3: CASSRPAGALIAGNQETQYF. The CDR3 nucleotides are TGCGCCAGCAGCCGGCCAGCGGGGGCATTGATAGCGGGGAACCAAGAGACCCAGTACTTC.

This clone was recorded a few times. This chain uses TRBV18 with TRBJ2-7; D is possibly TRBD1 (5 bases). Germline V gene sequence: CDR1 KGHSH, CDR2 LQKENI. The V and J ends lost 0 bases and 9 bases respectively, with 12 bases between them. The CDR3 consists of 13 residues. CDR3 in DNA: TGTGCCAGCTCACCACCGACAGCCTCGGGGCAGTACTTC. Protein product: CASSPPTASGQYF.

This clone was picked up a small number of times. This rearrangement joins TRBV4-2 to TRBJ1-1; D ambiguous. Trimming took 0 bases from V and 0 from J, leaving 8 bases between them. The germline CDR1 and CDR2 sequences are LGHNA and YNFKEQ. CDR3 size: 15 residues. CDR3 sequence reads: CASSQDAQLNTEAFF. The DNA of the CDR3 is TGTGCCAGCAGCCAAGACGCACAGTTGAACACTGAAGCTTTCTTT.